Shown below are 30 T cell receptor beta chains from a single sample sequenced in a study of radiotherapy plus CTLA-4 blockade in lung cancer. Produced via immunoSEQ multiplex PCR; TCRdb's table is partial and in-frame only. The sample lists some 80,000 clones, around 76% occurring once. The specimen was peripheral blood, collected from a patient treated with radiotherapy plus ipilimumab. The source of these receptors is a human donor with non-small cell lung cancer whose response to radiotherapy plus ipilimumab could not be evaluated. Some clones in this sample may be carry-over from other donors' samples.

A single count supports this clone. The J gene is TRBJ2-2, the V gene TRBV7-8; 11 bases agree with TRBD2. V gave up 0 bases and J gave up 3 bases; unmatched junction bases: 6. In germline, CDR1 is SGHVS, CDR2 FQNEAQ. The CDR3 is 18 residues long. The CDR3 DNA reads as TGTGCCAGCAGCTTAGCGCTGGCTAGCGGGGGGCACACCGGGGAGCTGTTTTTT. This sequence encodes CASSLALASGGHTGELFF.

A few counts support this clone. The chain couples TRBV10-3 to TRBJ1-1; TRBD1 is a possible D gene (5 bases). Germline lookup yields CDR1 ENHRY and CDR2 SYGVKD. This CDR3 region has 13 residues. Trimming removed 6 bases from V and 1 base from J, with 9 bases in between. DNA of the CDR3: TGTGCCATCAGACAGGACGCGAACACTGAAGCTTTCTTT. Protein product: CAIRQDANTEAFF.

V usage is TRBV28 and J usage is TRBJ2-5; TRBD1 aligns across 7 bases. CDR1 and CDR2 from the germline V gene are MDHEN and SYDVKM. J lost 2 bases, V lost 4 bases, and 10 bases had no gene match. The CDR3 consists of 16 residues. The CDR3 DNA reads TGTGCCAGCAGTTCCACCCGACAGGGAAGGCAAGAGACCCAGTACTTC. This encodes CASSSTRQGRQETQYF.

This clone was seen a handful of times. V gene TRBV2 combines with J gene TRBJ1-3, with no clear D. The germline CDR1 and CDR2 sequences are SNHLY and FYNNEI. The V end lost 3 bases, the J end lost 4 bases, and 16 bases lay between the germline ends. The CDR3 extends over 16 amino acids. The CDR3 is CASSDRTGGLGNTIYF. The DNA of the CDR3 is TGTGCCAGCAGTGATCGGACGGGAGGGCTCGGAAACACCATATATTTT.

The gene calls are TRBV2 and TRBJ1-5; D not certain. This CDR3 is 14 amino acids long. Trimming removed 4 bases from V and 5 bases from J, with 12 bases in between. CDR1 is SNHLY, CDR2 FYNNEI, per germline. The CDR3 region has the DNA TGTGCCAGCAGTGGAGAGGCTCGGTATCAGCCCCAGCATTTT. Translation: CASSGEARYQPQHF. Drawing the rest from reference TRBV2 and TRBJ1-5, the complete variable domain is EPEVTQTPSHQVTQMGQEVILRCVPISNHLYFYWYRQILGQKVEFLVSFYNNEISEKSEIFDDQFSVERPDGSNFTLKIRSTKLEDSAMYFCASSGEARYQPQHFGDGTRLSIL.

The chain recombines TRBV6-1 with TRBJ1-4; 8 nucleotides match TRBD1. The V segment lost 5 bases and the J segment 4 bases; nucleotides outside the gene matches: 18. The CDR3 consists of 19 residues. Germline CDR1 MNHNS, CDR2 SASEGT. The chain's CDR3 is CASSQVPTGAVNSNEKLFF. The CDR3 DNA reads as TGTGCCAGCAGTCAAGTTCCGACAGGGGCGGTGAATAGTAATGAAAAACTGTTTTTT.

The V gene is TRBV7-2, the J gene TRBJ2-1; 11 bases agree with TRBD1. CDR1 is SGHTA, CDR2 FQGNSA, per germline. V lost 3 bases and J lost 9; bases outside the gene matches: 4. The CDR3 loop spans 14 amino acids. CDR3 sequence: CASSLDRGLPEQFF. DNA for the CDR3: TGTGCCAGCAGCTTGGACAGGGGGCTCCCTGAGCAGTTCTTC.

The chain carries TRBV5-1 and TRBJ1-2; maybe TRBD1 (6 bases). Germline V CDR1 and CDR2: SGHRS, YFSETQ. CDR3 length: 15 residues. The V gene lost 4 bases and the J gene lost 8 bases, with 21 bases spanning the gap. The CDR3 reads CASSAQQGEVDGYTF. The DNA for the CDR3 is TGCGCCAGCAGCGCACAACAGGGAGAGGTCGACGGCTACACCTTC.

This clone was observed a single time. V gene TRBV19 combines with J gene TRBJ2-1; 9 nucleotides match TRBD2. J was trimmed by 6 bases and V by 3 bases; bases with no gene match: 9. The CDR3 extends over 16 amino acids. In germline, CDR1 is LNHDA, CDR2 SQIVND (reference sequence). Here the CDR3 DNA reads TGTGCCAGTAGTATTGGGAGCGGGGGGCGGGGCAATGAGCAGTTCTTC. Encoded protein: CASSIGSGGRGNEQFF.

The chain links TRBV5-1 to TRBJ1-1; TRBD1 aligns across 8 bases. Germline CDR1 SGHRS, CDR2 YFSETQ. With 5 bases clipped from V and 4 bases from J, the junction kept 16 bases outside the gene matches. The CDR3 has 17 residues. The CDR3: CASSHQGAQQGGTEAFF. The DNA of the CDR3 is TGCGCCAGCAGTCATCAGGGGGCGCAGCAGGGTGGCACTGAAGCTTTCTTT.

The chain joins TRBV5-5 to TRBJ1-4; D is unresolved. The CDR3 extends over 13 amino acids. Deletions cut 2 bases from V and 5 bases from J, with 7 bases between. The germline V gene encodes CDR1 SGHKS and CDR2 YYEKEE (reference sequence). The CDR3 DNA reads TGTGCCAGCAGCTTAGCACAGAATGAAAAACTGTTTTTT. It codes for CASSLAQNEKLFF.

The CDR3: CASSSRGFGGYTF. As DNA, the CDR3 is TGTGCCAGCAGCTCCAGGGGGTTCGGTGGCTACACCTTC. The chain joins TRBV7-9 to TRBJ1-2; TRBD1 matches at 7 bases. Per germline, CDR1 SEHNR and CDR2 FQNEAQ (reference sequence). Trimming at V came to 4 bases and at J to 7 bases, leaving 6 bases not matched to a gene. CDR3 length: 13 amino acids.

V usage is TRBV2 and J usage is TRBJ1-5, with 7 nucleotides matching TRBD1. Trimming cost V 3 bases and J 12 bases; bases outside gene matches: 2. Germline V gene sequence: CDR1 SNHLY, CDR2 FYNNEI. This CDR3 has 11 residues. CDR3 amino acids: CASSDGDSQHF. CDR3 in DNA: TGTGCCAGCAGTGATGGGGACAGCCAGCATTTT. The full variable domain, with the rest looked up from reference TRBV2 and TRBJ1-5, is EPEVTQTPSHQVTQMGQEVILRCVPISNHLYFYWYRQILGQKVEFLVSFYNNEISEKSEIFDDQFSVERPDGSNFTLKIRSTKLEDSAMYFCASSDGDSQHFGDGTRLSIL.

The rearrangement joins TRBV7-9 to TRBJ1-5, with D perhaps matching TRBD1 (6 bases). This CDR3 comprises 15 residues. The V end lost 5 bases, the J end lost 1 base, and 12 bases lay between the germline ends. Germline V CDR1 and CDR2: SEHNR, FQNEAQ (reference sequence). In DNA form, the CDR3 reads TGTGCCAGCAGCCCCGCAGGGGACAGCAATCAGCCCCAGCATTTT. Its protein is CASSPAGDSNQPQHF.

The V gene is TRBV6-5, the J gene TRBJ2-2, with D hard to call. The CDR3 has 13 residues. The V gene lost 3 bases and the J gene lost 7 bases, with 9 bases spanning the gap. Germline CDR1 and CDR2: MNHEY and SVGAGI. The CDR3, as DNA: TGTGCCAGCAGTTATTACAAGAACGGGGAGCTGTTTTTT. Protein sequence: CASSYYKNGELFF.

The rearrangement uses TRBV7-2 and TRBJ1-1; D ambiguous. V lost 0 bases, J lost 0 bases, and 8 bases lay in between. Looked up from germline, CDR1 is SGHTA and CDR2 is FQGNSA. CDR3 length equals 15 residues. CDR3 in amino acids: CASSLAALLNTEAFF. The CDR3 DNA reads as TGTGCCAGCAGCTTAGCCGCACTATTGAACACTGAAGCTTTCTTT.

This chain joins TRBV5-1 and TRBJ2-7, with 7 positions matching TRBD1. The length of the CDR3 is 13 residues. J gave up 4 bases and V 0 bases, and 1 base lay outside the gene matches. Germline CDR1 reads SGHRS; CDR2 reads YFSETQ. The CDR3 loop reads CASSLVGQYEQYF. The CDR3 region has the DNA TGCGCCAGCAGCTTGGTGGGACAGTACGAGCAGTACTTC.

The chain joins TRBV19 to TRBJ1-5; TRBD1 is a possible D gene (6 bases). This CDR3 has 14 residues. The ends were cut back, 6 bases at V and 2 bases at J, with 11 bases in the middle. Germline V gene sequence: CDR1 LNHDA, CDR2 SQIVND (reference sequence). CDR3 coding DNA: TGTGCCAGTAGGGGGGGGGCCCGCAATCAGCCCCAGCATTTT. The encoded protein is CASRGGARNQPQHF.

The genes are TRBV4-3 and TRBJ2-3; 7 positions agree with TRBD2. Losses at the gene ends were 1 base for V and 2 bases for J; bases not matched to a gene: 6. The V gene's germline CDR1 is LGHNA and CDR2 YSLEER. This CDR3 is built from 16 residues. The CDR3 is CASSQAQTSLTDTQYF. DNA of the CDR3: TGCGCCAGCAGCCAAGCCCAGACTAGCCTCACAGATACGCAGTATTTT.

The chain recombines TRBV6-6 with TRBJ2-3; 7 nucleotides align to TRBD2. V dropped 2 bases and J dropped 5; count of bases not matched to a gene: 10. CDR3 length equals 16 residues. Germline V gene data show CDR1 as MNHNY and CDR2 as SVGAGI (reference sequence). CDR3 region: CASSYLGLDQGDTQYF. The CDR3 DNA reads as TGTGCCAGCAGTTACCTCGGACTAGACCAGGGAGATACGCAGTATTTT.

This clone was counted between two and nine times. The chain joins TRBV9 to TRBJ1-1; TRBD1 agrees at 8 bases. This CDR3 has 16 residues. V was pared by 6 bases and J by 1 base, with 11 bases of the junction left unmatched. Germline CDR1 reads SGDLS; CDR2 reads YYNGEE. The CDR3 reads CASNQIQGAWNTEAFF. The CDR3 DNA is TGTGCCAGCAACCAAATCCAGGGGGCCTGGAACACTGAAGCTTTCTTT.

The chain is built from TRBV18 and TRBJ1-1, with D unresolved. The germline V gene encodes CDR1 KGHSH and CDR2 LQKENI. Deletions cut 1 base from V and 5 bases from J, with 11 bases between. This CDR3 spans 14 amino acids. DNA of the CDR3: TGTGCCAGCTCACCACAGCGGGCGGGTACTGAAGCTTTCTTT. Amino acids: CASSPQRAGTEAFF. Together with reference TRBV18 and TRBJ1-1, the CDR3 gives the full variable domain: NAGVMQNPRHLVRRRGQEARLRCSPMKGHSHVYWYRQLPEEGLKFMVYLQKENIIDESGMPKERFSAEFPKEGPSILRIQQVVRGDSAAYFCASSPQRAGTEAFFGQGTRLTVV.

CDR3 DNA: TGTGCCATCAGTGAGTCGGGGACAGGGAGGGGACCGGTGGACTACGAGCAGTACTTC. This sequence encodes CAISESGTGRGPVDYEQYF. The V call is TRBV10-3, the J call TRBJ2-7; 9 nucleotides agree with TRBD1. From germline, CDR1 is ENHRY and CDR2 SYGVKD. The CDR3 runs to 19 residues. The V and J ends lost 0 bases and 3 bases, in that order; junction bases with no gene match: 15.

The CDR3 nucleotides are TGTGCCAGCAGCTCCGGACTAGCGGGGGCCGGGGCCTACGAGCAGTACTTC. This codes for CASSSGLAGAGAYEQYF. This rearrangement joins TRBV7-6 to TRBJ2-7, with 13 bases fitting TRBD2. CDR1 and CDR2 from the germline V gene are SGHVS and FNYEAQ. Germline trimming cut 4 bases from V and 2 bases from J; bases unmatched to any gene: 8. CDR3 length equals 17 residues.

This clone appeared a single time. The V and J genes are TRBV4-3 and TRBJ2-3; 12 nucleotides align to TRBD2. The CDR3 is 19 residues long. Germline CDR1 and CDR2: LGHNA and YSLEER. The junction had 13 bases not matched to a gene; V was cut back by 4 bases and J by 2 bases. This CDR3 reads CASSPGTSGLFKSTDTQYF. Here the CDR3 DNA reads TGCGCCAGCAGCCCTGGGACTAGCGGGCTCTTTAAATCCACAGATACGCAGTATTTT.

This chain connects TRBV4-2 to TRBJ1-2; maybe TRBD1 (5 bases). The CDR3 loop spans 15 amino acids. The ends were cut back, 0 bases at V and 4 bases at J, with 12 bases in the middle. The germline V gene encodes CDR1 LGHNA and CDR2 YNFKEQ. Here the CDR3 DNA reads TGTGCCAGCAGCCAAGATGGCCAGGGCCTCTATGGCTACACCTTC. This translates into CASSQDGQGLYGYTF.

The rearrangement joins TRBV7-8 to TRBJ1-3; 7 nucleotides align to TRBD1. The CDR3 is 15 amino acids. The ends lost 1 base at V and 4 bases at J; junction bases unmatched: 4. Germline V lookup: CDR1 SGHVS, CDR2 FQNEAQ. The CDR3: CASSLGAGGGNTIYF. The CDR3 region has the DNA TGTGCCAGCAGCTTAGGTGCAGGGGGAGGAAACACCATATATTTT. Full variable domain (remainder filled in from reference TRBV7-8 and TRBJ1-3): GAGVSQSPRYKVAKRGQDVALRCDPISGHVSLFWYQQALGQGPEFLTYFQNEAQLDKSGLPSDRFFAERPEGSVSTLKIQRTQQEDSAVYLCASSLGAGGGNTIYFGEGSWLTVV.

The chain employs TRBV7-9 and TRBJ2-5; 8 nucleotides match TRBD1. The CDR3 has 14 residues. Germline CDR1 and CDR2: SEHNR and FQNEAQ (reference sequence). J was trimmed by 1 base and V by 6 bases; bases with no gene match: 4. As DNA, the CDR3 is TGTGCCAGCAGTTTCGGACAGGGCCAAGAGACCCAGTACTTC. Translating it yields CASSFGQGQETQYF.

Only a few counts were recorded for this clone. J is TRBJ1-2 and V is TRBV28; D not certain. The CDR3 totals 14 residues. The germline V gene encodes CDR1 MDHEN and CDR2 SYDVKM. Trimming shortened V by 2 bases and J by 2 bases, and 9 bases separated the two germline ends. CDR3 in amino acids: CASSLVQLNYGYTF. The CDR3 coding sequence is TGTGCCAGCAGTTTAGTTCAGTTAAACTATGGCTACACCTTC.

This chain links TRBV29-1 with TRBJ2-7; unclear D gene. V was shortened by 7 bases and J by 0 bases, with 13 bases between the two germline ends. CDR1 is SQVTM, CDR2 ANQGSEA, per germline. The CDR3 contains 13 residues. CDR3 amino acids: CSAQPRGSYEQYF. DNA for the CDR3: TGCAGCGCACAACCCCGCGGCTCCTACGAGCAGTACTTC.